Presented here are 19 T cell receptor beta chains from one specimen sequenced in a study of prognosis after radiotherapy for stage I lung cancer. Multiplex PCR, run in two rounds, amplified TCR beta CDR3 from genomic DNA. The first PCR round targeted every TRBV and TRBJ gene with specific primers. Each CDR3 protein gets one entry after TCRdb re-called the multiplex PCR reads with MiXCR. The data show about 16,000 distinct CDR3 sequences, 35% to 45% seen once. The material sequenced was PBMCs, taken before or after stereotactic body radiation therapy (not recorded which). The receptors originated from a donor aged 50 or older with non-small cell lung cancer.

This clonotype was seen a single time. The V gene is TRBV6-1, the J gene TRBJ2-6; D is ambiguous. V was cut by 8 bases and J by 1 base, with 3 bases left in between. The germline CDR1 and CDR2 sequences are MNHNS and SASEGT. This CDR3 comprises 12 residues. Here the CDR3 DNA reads TGTGCCAGCCAGTCTGGGGCCAACGTCCTGACTTTC. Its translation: CASQSGANVLTF.

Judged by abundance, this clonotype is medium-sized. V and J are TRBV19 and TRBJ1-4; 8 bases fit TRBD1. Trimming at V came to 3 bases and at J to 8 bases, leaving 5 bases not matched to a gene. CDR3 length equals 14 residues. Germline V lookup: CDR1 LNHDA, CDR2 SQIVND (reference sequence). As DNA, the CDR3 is TGTGCCAGTAGTATCAGGGGGCTGGAGGAAAAACTGTTTTTT. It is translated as CASSIRGLEEKLFF.

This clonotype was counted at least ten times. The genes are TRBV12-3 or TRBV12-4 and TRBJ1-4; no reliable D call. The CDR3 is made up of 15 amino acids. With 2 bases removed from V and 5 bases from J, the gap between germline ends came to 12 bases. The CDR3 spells CASSLQRGLNEKLFF. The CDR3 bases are TGTGCCAGCAGTTTACAGCGAGGACTAAATGAAAAACTGTTTTTT.

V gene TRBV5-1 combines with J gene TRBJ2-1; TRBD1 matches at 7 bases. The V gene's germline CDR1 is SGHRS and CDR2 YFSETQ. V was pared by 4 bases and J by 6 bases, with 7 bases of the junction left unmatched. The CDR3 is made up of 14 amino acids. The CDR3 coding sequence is TGCGCCAGCAGCGACAGGGCCGACGTCAATGAGCAGTTCTTC. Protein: CASSDRADVNEQFF. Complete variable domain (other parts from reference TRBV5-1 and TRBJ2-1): KAGVTQTPRYLIKTRGQQVTLSCSPISGHRSVSWYQQTPGQGLQFLFEYFSETQRNKGNFPGRFSGRQFSNSRSEMNVSTLELGDSALYLCASSDRADVNEQFFGPGTRLTVL.

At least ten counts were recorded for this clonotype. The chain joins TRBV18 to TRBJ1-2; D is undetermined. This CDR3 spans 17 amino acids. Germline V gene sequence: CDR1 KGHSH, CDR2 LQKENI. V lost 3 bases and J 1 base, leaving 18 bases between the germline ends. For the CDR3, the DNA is TGTGCCAGCTCACCCCGTACAGATGATAGTTTTAACTATGGCTACACCTTC. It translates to CASSPRTDDSFNYGYTF.

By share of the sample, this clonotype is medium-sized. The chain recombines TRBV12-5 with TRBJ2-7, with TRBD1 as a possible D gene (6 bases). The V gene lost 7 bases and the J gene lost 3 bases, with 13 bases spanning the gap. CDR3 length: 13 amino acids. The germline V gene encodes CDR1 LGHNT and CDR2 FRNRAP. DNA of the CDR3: TGTGCTAGTGCCCTCCAACAGGGCTACGAGCAGTACTTC. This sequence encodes CASALQQGYEQYF.

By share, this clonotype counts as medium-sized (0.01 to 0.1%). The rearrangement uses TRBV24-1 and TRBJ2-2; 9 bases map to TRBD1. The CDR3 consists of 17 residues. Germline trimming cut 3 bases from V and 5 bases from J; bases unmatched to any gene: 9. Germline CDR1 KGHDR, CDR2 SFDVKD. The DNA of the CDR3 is TGTGCCACCAGTGATCCAGGGGACAGGGCCGGGACCGGGGAGCTGTTTTTT. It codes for CATSDPGDRAGTGELFF.

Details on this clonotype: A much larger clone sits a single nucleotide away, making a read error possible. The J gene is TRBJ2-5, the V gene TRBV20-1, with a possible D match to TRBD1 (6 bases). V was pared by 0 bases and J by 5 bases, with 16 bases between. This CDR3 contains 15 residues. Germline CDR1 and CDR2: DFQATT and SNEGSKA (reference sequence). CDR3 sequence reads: CSARDPGRGPETQYF. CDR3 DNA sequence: TGCAGTGCTAGAGATCCGGGCAGGGGTCCGGAGACCCAGTACTTC.

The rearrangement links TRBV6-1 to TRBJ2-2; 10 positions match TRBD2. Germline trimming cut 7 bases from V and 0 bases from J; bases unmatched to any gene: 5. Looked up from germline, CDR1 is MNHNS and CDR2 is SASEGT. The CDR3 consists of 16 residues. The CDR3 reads CASMQTSGANTGELFF. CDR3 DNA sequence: TGTGCCAGCATGCAAACTAGCGGGGCGAACACCGGGGAGCTGTTTTTT.

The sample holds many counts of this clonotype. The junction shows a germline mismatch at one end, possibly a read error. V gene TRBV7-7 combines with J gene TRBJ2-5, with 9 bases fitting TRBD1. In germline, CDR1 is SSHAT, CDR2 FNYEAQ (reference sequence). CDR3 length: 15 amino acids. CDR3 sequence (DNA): TGTGCTAGCAGCTTAGGGACAGGGCGTATTGGGACCCAGTACTTC. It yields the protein CASSLGTGRIGTQYF.

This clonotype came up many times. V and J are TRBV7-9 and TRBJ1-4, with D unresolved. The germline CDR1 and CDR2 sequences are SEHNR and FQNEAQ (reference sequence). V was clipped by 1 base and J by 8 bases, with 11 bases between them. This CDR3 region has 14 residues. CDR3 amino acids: CASSLGAGREKLFF. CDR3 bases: TGTGCCAGCAGCTTAGGGGCGGGAAGGGAAAAACTGTTTTTT.

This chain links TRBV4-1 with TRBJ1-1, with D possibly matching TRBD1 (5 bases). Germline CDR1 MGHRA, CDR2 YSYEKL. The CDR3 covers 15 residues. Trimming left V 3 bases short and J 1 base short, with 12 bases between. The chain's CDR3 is CASSHLGRKNTEAFF. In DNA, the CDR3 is TGCGCCAGCAGCCATTTGGGACGTAAGAACACTGAAGCTTTCTTT.

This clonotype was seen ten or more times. The DNA for the CDR3 is TGTGCCAGCAGCTTGGAAAGGCATCGGGATTCACCCCTCCACTTT. Its translation: CASSLERHRDSPLHF. This chain connects TRBV5-4 to TRBJ1-6; D remains unclear. This CDR3 spans 15 amino acids. Germline CDR1 SGHNT, CDR2 YYREEE (reference sequence). V was shortened by 0 bases and J by 8 bases, with 12 bases between the two germline ends.

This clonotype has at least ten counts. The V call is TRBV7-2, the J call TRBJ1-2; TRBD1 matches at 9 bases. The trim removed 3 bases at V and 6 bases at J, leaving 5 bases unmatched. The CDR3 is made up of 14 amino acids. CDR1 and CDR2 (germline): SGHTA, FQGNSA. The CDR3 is CASSFRTGENGYTF. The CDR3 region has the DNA TGTGCCAGCAGCTTCAGGACAGGGGAAAATGGCTACACCTTC.

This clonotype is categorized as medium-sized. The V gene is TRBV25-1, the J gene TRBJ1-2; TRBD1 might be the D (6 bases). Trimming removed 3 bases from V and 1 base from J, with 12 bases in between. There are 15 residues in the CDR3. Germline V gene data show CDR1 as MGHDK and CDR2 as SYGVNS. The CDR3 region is CASSDSRGNNYGYTF. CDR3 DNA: TGTGCCAGCAGTGATTCCAGGGGCAATAACTATGGCTACACCTTC.

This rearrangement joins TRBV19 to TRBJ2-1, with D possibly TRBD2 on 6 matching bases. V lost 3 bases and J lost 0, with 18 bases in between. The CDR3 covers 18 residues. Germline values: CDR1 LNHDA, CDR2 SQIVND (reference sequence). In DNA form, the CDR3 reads TGTGCCAGTAGTATTCCGTCGTCTCGACTAGGCTCCTACAATGAGCAGTTCTTC. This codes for CASSIPSSRLGSYNEQFF.

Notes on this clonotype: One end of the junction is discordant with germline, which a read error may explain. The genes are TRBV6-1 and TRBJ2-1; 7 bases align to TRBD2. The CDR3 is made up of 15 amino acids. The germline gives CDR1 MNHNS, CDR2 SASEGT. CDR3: CVSGIGVYKMNEQFF. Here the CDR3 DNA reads TGTGTCAGCGGGATAGGCGTATATAAGATGAATGAGCAGTTCTTC.

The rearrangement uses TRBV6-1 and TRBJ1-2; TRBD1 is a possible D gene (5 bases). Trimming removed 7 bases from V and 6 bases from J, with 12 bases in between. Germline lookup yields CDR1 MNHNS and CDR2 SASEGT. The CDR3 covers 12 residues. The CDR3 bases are TGTGCCAGCACCCACGGGGGTGATGGCTACACCTTC. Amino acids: CASTHGGDGYTF.

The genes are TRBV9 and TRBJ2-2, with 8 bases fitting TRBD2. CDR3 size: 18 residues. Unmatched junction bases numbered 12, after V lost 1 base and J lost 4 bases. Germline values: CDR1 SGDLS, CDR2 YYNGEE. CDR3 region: CASSVSLAGASGTGELFF. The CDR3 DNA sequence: TGTGCCAGCAGCGTAAGCCTAGCGGGTGCCAGTGGCACCGGGGAGCTGTTTTTT.